These T cell receptor beta chains were read from a single sample in a study of Graves' ophthalmopathy and Graves' hyperthyroidism. TCRdb itself ran the multiplex PCR reads through MiXCR, one entry per CDR3 protein. The sample shows just over 400,000 distinct CDR3 sequences, 20% to 25% of them seen only once. Sample: peripheral blood. These receptors were collected from a woman aged 18-29 years with stable Graves' hyperthyroidism. CDR3s include the opening cysteine and the closing phenylalanine or tryptophan. The D gene is left open where the match is weak. For some rows the clone size is stated as once, few or many, or as a class when expanded; others skip it.

v_call,j_call,d_call,clone_size,cdr3_nt,cdr3_aa
TRBV6-1,TRBJ1-1,-,many,TGTGCCAGCAGGAAGACAGGGAACACTGAAGCTTTCTTT,CASRKTGNTEAFF
TRBV11-2,TRBJ2-7,TRBD2,many,TGTGCCAGCAGCTTTCTAGCGGGTCTCTCCTACGAGCAGTACTTC,CASSFLAGLSYEQYF
TRBV19,TRBJ1-1,-,many,TGTGCCAGCAAAAGGGGGGTTTCGAAGATCTTGAACACTGAAGCTTTCTTT,CASKRGVSKILNTEAFF
TRBV6-1,TRBJ2-2,-,many,TGTGCCAGCAGCGGACAGTACACCGGGGAGCTGTTTTTT,CASSGQYTGELFF
TRBV19,TRBJ1-2,TRBD1,-,TGTGCCAGTAGTGGCGACAGGGGAAGGAGTGGCTACACCTTC,CASSGDRGRSGYTF
TRBV2,TRBJ2-2,-,many,TGTGCCAGCAGTCCCCTCCAAAACACCGGGGAGCTGTTTTTT,CASSPLQNTGELFF
TRBV25-1,TRBJ2-7,-,many,TGTGCCAGCAGTGAAACAGGGACGGGATACGAGCAGTACTTC,CASSETGTGYEQYF
TRBV4-2,TRBJ1-1,-,-,TGTGCCAGCAGCCAAGAGAGGGCGATGAACACTGAAGCTTTCTTT,CASSQERAMNTEAFF
TRBV10-3,TRBJ2-2,-,many,TGTGCCATCAGAAGACAAGGGATAATGGACACCGGGGAGCTGTTTTTT,CAIRRQGIMDTGELFF
TRBV6-1,TRBJ1-5,-,-,TGTGCCAGCCGCGCCGGCGGCGAGCCCCAGCATTTT,CASRAGGEPQHF
TRBV29-1,TRBJ2-5,TRBD1,-,TGCAGCGTTGAAGTCAGGGGGCTCTGGGGGGCAGAGACCCAGTACTTC,CSVEVRGLWGAETQYF
TRBV19,TRBJ2-2,-,many,TGTGCCAGTAGTATAGGGGTAGCAGGGACGAACACCGGGGAGCTGTTTTTT,CASSIGVAGTNTGELFF
TRBV19,TRBJ1-2,-,many,TGTGCCAGTAGTGCGACAGCGAACTATGGCTACACCTTC,CASSATANYGYTF
TRBV15,TRBJ2-7,-,few,TGTGCCACCAGCAGAGCGAGAGGAATGGGGGAGCAGTACTTC,CATSRARGMGEQYF
TRBV7-2,TRBJ2-7,-,many,TGTGCCAGCAGCTTAGATAGGAACTCCTACGAGCAGTACTTC,CASSLDRNSYEQYF
TRBV25-1,TRBJ2-3,-,many,TGTGCCAGCAGCGGGAATCAGGGTGGGTTTTCTAGCACAGATACGCAGTATTTT,CASSGNQGGFSSTDTQYF
TRBV9,TRBJ1-2,-,many,TGTGCCAGCACAAAAGACAGCTATGGCTACACCTTC,CASTKDSYGYTF
TRBV9,TRBJ2-5,TRBD2,many,TGTGCCAGCAGCGCTTACCCCCTAGCGGGTCGAGAGACCCAGTACTTC,CASSAYPLAGRETQYF
TRBV12-3/TRBV12-4,TRBJ1-2,-,few,TGTGCCAGCAGTTCAAGCGGGGCTCATGGCTACACCTTC,CASSSSGAHGYTF
TRBV29-1,TRBJ1-1,-,many,TGCAGCGTTGCTGCTGCATTAGTGAACACTGAAGCTTTCTTT,CSVAAALVNTEAFF
TRBV3-1,TRBJ2-5,TRBD2,few,TGTGCCAGCAGCCCCCCAAATCAGCTAGCGGGAGCCCTAGAGACCCAGTACTTC,CASSPPNQLAGALETQYF
TRBV19,TRBJ1-1,TRBD1,few,TGTGCCAGTTCCGGGACAGGGGCCCTGAACACTGAAGCTTTCTTT,CASSGTGALNTEAFF
TRBV29-1,TRBJ2-2,-,many,TGCAGCGTTGAAGAAGGGACGGCGAACACCGGGGAGCTGTTTTTT,CSVEEGTANTGELFF
TRBV7-9,TRBJ2-7,TRBD2,many,TGTGCCAGCAGCTTTCACCCGGGACTAGCGGGAGTTACCTACGAGCAGTACTTC,CASSFHPGLAGVTYEQYF
TRBV11-1,TRBJ2-7,TRBD1,-,TGTGCCAGCAAACAGGGGATAAACAGCTACGAGCAGTACTTC,CASKQGINSYEQYF
TRBV12-3/TRBV12-4,TRBJ2-7,TRBD1,-,TGTGCCAGCAGTTTTAGGGACAGGGGTCCCGAGCAGTACTTC,CASSFRDRGPEQYF
TRBV9,TRBJ2-5,TRBD2,many,TGTGCCAGCAGCGACGGACTAGCGGATCAAGAGACCCAGTACTTC,CASSDGLADQETQYF
TRBV28,TRBJ1-5,-,few,TGTGCCAGCAGTTTATTTGGGGGGCAGCCCCAGCATTTT,CASSLFGGQPQHF
TRBV2,TRBJ1-5,-,-,TGTGCCAGCAGCCGAGGACCGGCTCGGGGCAATCAGCCCCAGCATTTT,CASSRGPARGNQPQHF
TRBV29-1,TRBJ2-5,TRBD2,many,TGCAGCGTTGAGGGGGGGAGGGACACCCAGTACTTC,CSVEGGRDTQYF
TRBV28,TRBJ2-4,-,many,TGTGCCAGCAGTGCCCAGAATGCATTCAAAAACATTAAGTACTTC,CASSAQNAFKNIKYF
TRBV28,TRBJ1-2,-,many,TGTGCCAGCACTCCCCAGGGGTATGGCTACACCTTC,CASTPQGYGYTF
TRBV20-1,TRBJ2-5,-,many,TGCAGTGCTCCTAGGGACCTCCAAGAGACCCAGTACTTC,CSAPRDLQETQYF
TRBV6-5,TRBJ1-2,-,many,TGTGCCAGCAGTTACTCGACCACTTGGCAGGACTTTGGCTACACCTTC,CASSYSTTWQDFGYTF
TRBV6-2/TRBV6-3,TRBJ2-7,TRBD2,many,TGTGCCAGCAGTTACTCGAAAGTCAGCAGGCCCTGGACTAGCGGGATTAACGAGCAGTACTTC,CASSYSKVSRPWTSGINEQYF
TRBV27,TRBJ2-7,TRBD2,many,TGTGCCAGCAGACCCGCGGGACTAGCGGGAGTGTCCGAGCAGTACTTC,CASRPAGLAGVSEQYF
TRBV12-3/TRBV12-4,TRBJ1-5,-,-,TGTGCCAGCAGTATGGACAGTAATCAGCCCCAGCATTTT,CASSMDSNQPQHF
TRBV30,TRBJ1-2,TRBD1,many,TGTGCCTGGATACAGGGGGTGGTTGGCTACACCTTC,CAWIQGVVGYTF
TRBV29-1,TRBJ1-1,-,many,TGCAGCGTTGAAGCAGCGATTGGAATTAGCGCTTTCTTT,CSVEAAIGISAFF